This TCR beta chain was sequenced for a study of neurological immune-mediated disorders. The CDR3 is 14 amino acids. CDR1 is MDHEN and CDR2 is SYDVKM in the germline V gene. The ends lost 5 bases at V and 2 bases at J; junction bases unmatched: 3. By 5'RACE with 10-nucleotide random UMIs, the cDNA was made. Each CDR3 protein gets one entry after TCRdb re-called the 5' RACE reads with MiXCR. Among 71,000 or so distinct CDR3 sequences listed, just over 5% were seen once. Comment on this clonotype: What it binds is not known.

Overall study findings and caveats: With the multiple sclerosis repertoire cluster, none of the clinical or MRI features showed an association.

The starting material, 2 million PBMCs stored at -80 C, gave rise to the unsorted libraries. Sequencing was done on a sample of PBMCs. This chain joins TRBV28 and TRBJ2-1, with 7 bases identical to TRBD2. The receptor was derived from a woman in her twenties or thirties with multiple sclerosis. Here the CDR3 reads CASSPGTTYNEQFF. CDR3 nucleotide sequence: TGTGCCAGCAGTCCCGGGACTACCTACAATGAGCAGTTCTTC.